This TCR beta chain originates from a study of T cell repertoires in cytomegalovirus infection. The wider study: From public TCR beta signatures came an indication of both CMV infection and matching HLA type.

TCRdb fed the reads into MiXCR, producing one record per CDR3 protein. Among approximately 750,000 distinct CDR3 sequences, 35% to 40% were seen once, and the ten largest hold 2.8%. Germline V CDR1 and CDR2: MDHEN, SYDVKM. With V trimmed by 2 bases and J by 0 bases, 3 bases remained unmatched. This CDR3 has 17 residues. A remark on this clonotype: Its antigen is as yet unknown.

Overall study findings and caveats: CMV carriers with the relevant HLA were identified by cumulative public TCR beta family frequency. In two of eight donors, the top clonotype was HLA-C-restricted CMV-specific.

Input material: PBMCs. The receptor's source is a human donor in good health (CMV status not recorded). Some clones in this sample may be carry-over from other donors' samples. This chain links TRBV28 with TRBJ1-3; 11 bases agree with TRBD1. This chain's CDR3 is CASSLGQGAYSGNTIYF. Here the CDR3 DNA reads TGTGCCAGCAGTTTAGGACAGGGGGCTTACTCTGGAAACACCATATATTTT.